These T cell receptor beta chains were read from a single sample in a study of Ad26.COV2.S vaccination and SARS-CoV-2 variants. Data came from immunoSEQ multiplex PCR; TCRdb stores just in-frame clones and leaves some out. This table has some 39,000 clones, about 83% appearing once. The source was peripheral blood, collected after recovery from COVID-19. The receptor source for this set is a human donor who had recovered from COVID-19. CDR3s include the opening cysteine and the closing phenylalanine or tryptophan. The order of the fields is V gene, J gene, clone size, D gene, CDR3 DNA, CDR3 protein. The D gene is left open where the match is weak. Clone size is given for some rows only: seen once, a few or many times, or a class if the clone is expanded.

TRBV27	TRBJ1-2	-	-	TGTGCCAGCAGTTTTACGGGCAGGGGAGAGGATGGCTACACCTTC	CASSFTGRGEDGYTF
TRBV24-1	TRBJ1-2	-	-	TGTGCCACCAGTGAATCGCCCCCGGCAGGCTATGGCTACACCTTC	CATSESPPAGYGYTF
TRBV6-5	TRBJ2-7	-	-	TGTGCCAGCAGTCCGACAGCGGCGAGTTTATACGAGCAGTACTTC	CASSPTAASLYEQYF
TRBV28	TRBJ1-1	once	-	TGTGCCAGCAGGGTCCTGGGGACTGAAGCTTTCTTT	CASRVLGTEAFF
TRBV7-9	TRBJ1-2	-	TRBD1	TGTGCCAGCAGCTTAGCTGAAGGACAGGGGGGTGGCTACACCTTC	CASSLAEGQGGGYTF
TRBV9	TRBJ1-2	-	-	TGTGCCAGCAGCGCGACTCCCTGGTATGGCTACACCTTC	CASSATPWYGYTF
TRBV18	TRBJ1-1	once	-	TGTGCCAGCTCCTCAGCGGGGGGGCTAGGAAACACTGAAGCTTTCTTT	CASSSAGGLGNTEAFF
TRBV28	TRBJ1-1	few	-	TGTGCCAGCAGCCTACGGGGAGGTACTGAAGCTTTCTTT	CASSLRGGTEAFF
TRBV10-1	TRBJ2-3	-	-	TGCGCCAGCAGTGCCCCGGGAGGCACAGATACGCAGTATTTT	CASSAPGGTDTQYF
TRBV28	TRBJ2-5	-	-	TGTGCCAGCAGTCCCTCCTTCAGGGGAAAAGAGACCCAGTACTTC	CASSPSFRGKETQYF
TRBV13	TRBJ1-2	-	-	TGTGCCAGCAGCTTAGGCCCGGTAGAGGGCTACACCTTC	CASSLGPVEGYTF
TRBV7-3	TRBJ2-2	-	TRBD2	TGTGCCAGCAGCTTAATGACTAGCGGGGGGACCCCAAACACCGGGGAGCTGTTTTTT	CASSLMTSGGTPNTGELFF
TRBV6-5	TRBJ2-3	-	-	TGTGCCAGCATAGTGGGGGGTAGCACAGATACGCAGTATTTT	CASIVGGSTDTQYF
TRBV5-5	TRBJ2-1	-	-	TGTGCCAGCAGGGGGGAGGCAGGTCAGCCCGGGGTGGGTGAGCAGTTCTTC	CASRGEAGQPGVGEQFF
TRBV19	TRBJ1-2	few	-	TGTGCCAGTAGTATATATAGAGGGAGCGGCTACACCTTC	CASSIYRGSGYTF
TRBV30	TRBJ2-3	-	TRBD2	TGTGCCTGCCGGCGAGGAGCGGGAGCGATAGATACGCAGTATTTT	CACRRGAGAIDTQYF
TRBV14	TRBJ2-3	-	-	TGTGCCAGCAGCCAAGCTAGGGGTGGCGATACGCAGTATTTT	CASSQARGGDTQYF
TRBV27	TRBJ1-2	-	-	TGTGCCAGCAGCGTAGGGGGGGACGGCTATGGCTACACCTTC	CASSVGGDGYGYTF
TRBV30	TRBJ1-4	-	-	TGTGCCTGGAGTGTAAGAGATAATGAAAAACTGTTTTTT	CAWSVRDNEKLFF
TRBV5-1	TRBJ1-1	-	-	TGCGCCAGCAGCCTACGGGCCCGGGGGGCCGGGAACACTGAAGCTTTCTTT	CASSLRARGAGNTEAFF
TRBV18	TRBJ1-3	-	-	TGTGCCAGCTCACCATTCCCGAACTCTGGAAACACCATATATTTT	CASSPFPNSGNTIYF
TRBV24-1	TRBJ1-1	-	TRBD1	TGTGCCACCAGTGAATTGACGACAGGGTTGGCTTTCTTT	CATSELTTGLAFF
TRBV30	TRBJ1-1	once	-	TGTGCCTGGAGTGCGTCCTCACACGCTGAAGCTTTCTTT	CAWSASSHAEAFF
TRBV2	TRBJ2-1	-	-	TGTGCCAGCAGTGGGGGGTACAATGAGCAGTTCTTC	CASSGGYNEQFF
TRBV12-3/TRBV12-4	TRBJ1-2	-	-	TGTGCCAGCAGTTTGACGGCCTATGGCTACACCTTC	CASSLTAYGYTF
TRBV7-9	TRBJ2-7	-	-	TGTGCCAGCAGCTTATCCTTTCCTTCCTACGAGCAGTACTTC	CASSLSFPSYEQYF
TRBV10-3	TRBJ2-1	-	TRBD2	TGTGCCATCAGTGACTCTTACCTAGCGGGGGGTCTCCACAATGAGCAGTTCTTC	CAISDSYLAGGLHNEQFF
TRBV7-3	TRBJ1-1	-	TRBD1	TGTGCCAGCAGCTTTTCAGGGGGAGATTCTGAAGCTTTCTTT	CASSFSGGDSEAFF
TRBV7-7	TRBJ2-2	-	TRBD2	TGTGCCAGCAGCCGGGGACTAGCGGGGAACACCGGGGAGCTGTTTTTT	CASSRGLAGNTGELFF
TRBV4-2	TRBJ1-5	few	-	TGTGCCAGCAGCCAAGATCAAGGAACAGCTCAGCCCCAGCATTTT	CASSQDQGTAQPQHF
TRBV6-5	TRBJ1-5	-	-	TGTGCCAGCAGAACCGGGGATCAGCCCCAGCATTTT	CASRTGDQPQHF
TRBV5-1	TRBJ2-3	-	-	TGCGCCAGCGGAGGGGGGGCAGATACGCAGTATTTT	CASGGGADTQYF
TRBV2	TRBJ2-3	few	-	TGTGCCAGTTCTTTAGGGTTTGATACGCAGTATTTT	CASSLGFDTQYF
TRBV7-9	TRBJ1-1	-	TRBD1	TGTGCCAGCAGCCCAGTCCGACAGGGGGCGAACACTGAAGCTTTCTTT	CASSPVRQGANTEAFF
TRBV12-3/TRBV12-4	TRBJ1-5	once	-	TGTGCCAGCAGTTTAGTAACGCAAACCCAGCATTTT	CASSLVTQTQHF
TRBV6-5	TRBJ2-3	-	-	TGTGCCAGCTCTGGGGGTCTGGGAGGAGATACGCAGTATTTT	CASSGGLGGDTQYF
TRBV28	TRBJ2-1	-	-	TGTGCCAGCAGTTTAGGGCAGGGGTTTAATGAGCAGTTCTTC	CASSLGQGFNEQFF
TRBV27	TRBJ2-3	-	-	TGTGCCAGCAGTTTCCTTGGCGCGGGGGCGGGAGATACGCAGTATTTT	CASSFLGAGAGDTQYF
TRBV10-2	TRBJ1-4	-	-	TGCGCCAGCACCGCGACAGTTGCAACTAATGAAAAACTGTTTTTT	CASTATVATNEKLFF
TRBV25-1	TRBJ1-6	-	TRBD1	TGTGCCAGCAGGGGGACAGGCGAACAGAGCTCCTATAATTCACCCCTCCACTTT	CASRGTGEQSSYNSPLHF
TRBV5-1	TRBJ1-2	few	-	TGCGCCAGCAGCTTGCTGGGATCCTCCCCCGGCTACACCTTC	CASSLLGSSPGYTF